This TCR beta chain comes out of a study of control samples from healthy donors and cancer patients. Repertoires were generated with immunoSEQ multiplex PCR, while TCRdb's copy carries only in-frame clones and drops some. The sample has 150,000 to 200,000 clones, 91% seen once. This clonotype originated in a young woman in good health. Sequences were obtained from blood.

CDR3 amino acids: CASSLDGGNQPQHF. The CDR3 nucleotides are TGTGCCAGCAGCCTCGACGGGGGCAATCAGCCCCAGCATTTT. This chain connects TRBV5-8 to TRBJ1-5; no definite D call. This CDR3 is built from 14 residues. Per germline, CDR1 SGHTS and CDR2 YDEGEE. Trimming took off 4 bases at V and 2 bases at J, with 10 bases between the two ends.